This is a list of T cell receptor beta chains from one sample in a study of CD8+ T cells in alopecia areata. Clones were read by immunoSEQ multiplex PCR, and TCRdb kept only the in-frame ones, dropping some. This table has about 200,000 clones, more than 30% appearing once. The starting material was CD4+ T cells sorted from blood, obtained around week 31, from a patient treated with tofacitinib. The receptors originated from a human donor with alopecia areata. Both conserved end residues are part of each CDR3. D genes are given only for firm matches. The size entry is marked missing in some rows and otherwise reads once, few, many or a size class.

CAWRGTGLNIQYF,TGTGCCTGGAGAGGGACAGGGCTTAACATTCAGTACTTC,TRBJ2-4,13,-,TRBV30,TRBD1
CASRDQGQGIGYEQFF,TGTGCCAGCAGGGATCAGGGGCAGGGGATAGGGTATGAGCAGTTCTTC,TRBJ2-1,16,-,TRBV7-9,-
CASSYTGQGGQPQHF,TGTGCCAGCAGTTACACAGGACAGGGTGGTCAGCCCCAGCATTTT,TRBJ1-5,15,-,TRBV6-5,TRBD1
CASSRDRDEKLFF,TGCGCCAGCAGCCGGGACAGGGATGAAAAACTGTTTTTT,TRBJ1-4,13,-,TRBV5-1,TRBD1
CASRDEGSRYEQYF,TGTGCCAGCAGGGACGAGGGTTCTCGCTACGAGCAGTACTTC,TRBJ2-7,14,-,TRBV6-6,-
CASVAGGNTEAFF,TGTGCCAGCGTTGCAGGGGGAAACACTGAAGCTTTCTTT,TRBJ1-1,13,-,TRBV28,TRBD1
CASSLEDHQPQHF,TGTGCCAGCAGCTTGGAAGATCATCAGCCCCAGCATTTT,TRBJ1-5,13,-,TRBV7-9,-
CASTPGGTGANVLTF,TGTGCCAGCACCCCTGGGGGGACTGGGGCCAACGTCCTGACTTTC,TRBJ2-6,15,-,TRBV6-5,-
CASSRLRTGHQETQYF,TGTGCCAGCAGTCGACTCCGGACAGGGCACCAAGAGACCCAGTACTTC,TRBJ2-5,16,few,TRBV28,TRBD1
CASKRDGNYGYTF,TGTGCCAGCAAAAGGGACGGGAACTATGGCTACACCTTC,TRBJ1-2,13,-,TRBV6-5,-
CATSRELSRQGNQPQHF,TGTGCCACCAGCAGAGAGCTCAGTCGGCAGGGAAATCAGCCCCAGCATTTT,TRBJ1-5,17,few,TRBV15,-
CASSRLAGEVSGELFF,TGCGCCAGCAGTCGACTAGCGGGAGAAGTCAGCGGGGAGCTGTTTTTT,TRBJ2-2,16,once,TRBV4-1,TRBD2
CASSVNPQGGFDEQYF,TGTGCCAGCAGCGTCAACCCCCAAGGAGGGTTCGACGAGCAGTACTTC,TRBJ2-7,16,few,TRBV9,-
CASSFSPNEQFF,TGTGCCAGCAGCTTTTCCCCGAATGAGCAGTTCTTC,TRBJ2-1,12,few,TRBV5-6,-
CASSLVVTSGRAYEQYF,TGTGCCAGCAGCTTAGTGGTGACTAGCGGGAGAGCTTACGAGCAGTACTTC,TRBJ2-7,17,few,TRBV11-2,TRBD2
CASGPADRNTEAFF,TGTGCTAGTGGTCCGGCCGACAGGAACACTGAAGCTTTCTTT,TRBJ1-1,14,-,TRBV12-5,-
CSVEASFSGRNHEQYF,TGCAGCGTTGAAGCCTCCTTTAGCGGGAGGAATCACGAGCAGTACTTC,TRBJ2-7,16,few,TRBV29-1,TRBD2
CASSSQGTGSYEQYF,TGCGCCAGCAGCTCCCAGGGGACGGGCTCCTACGAGCAGTACTTC,TRBJ2-7,15,-,TRBV5-1,-
CSARDSPADTQYF,TGCAGCGCTAGGGACTCCCCGGCAGATACGCAGTATTTT,TRBJ2-3,13,few,TRBV29-1,-
CASSDGYYGYTF,TGTGCCAGCAGTGACGGTTACTATGGCTACACCTTC,TRBJ1-2,12,few,TRBV2,-
CASNPNGDGPLSIQYF,TGCGCCAGCAACCCGAACGGGGATGGGCCCCTTAGCATTCAGTACTTC,TRBJ2-4,16,-,TRBV5-1,-
CSVSWPGPGELFF,TGCAGCGTTTCATGGCCGGGGCCCGGGGAGCTGTTTTTT,TRBJ2-2,13,-,TRBV29-1,-
CAWSVQGFGFSYTF,TGTGCCTGGAGTGTACAGGGTTTTGGTTTTAGCTACACCTTC,TRBJ1-2,14,-,TRBV30,-
CASSALGLAGEESYEQYF,TGTGCCAGCAGCGCCCTAGGGCTAGCGGGAGAAGAGTCCTACGAGCAGTACTTC,TRBJ2-7,18,-,TRBV13,TRBD2
CASSAQGLAGGPLTDTQYF,TGTGCCAGCAGCGCCCAGGGACTAGCGGGGGGGCCTTTGACAGATACGCAGTATTTT,TRBJ2-3,19,-,TRBV9,TRBD2
CASSPGHETQYF,TGTGCCAGCAGCCCGGGGCACGAGACCCAGTACTTC,TRBJ2-5,12,few,TRBV7-9,-
CSVAPQGQSSYEQYF,TGCAGCGTTGCCCCCCAGGGTCAAAGCTCCTACGAGCAGTACTTC,TRBJ2-7,15,-,TRBV29-1,-
CASSAKSSNQPQHF,TGTGCCAGCAGTGCAAAATCAAGCAATCAGCCCCAGCATTTT,TRBJ1-5,14,-,TRBV27,-
CASSVYNPESGGYTF,TGTGCCAGCAGCGTCTATAACCCGGAGAGCGGTGGCTACACCTTC,TRBJ1-2,15,few,TRBV7-2,-
CASSPDTGRSYEQYF,TGTGCCAGCTCACCGGATACAGGCCGCTCCTACGAGCAGTACTTC,TRBJ2-7,15,-,TRBV18,-
CASSLMGLAVANEQFF,TGTGCCAGCAGCTTGATGGGACTAGCGGTGGCCAATGAGCAGTTCTTC,TRBJ2-1,16,-,TRBV5-5,TRBD2
CASSPAGRGGYTF,TGTGCCAGCAGTCCGGCAGGGAGAGGGGGCTACACCTTC,TRBJ1-2,13,-,TRBV27,-
CASTDRGAPVSGYTF,TGTGCCAGCACCGACCGGGGGGCGCCTGTGTCCGGCTACACCTTC,TRBJ1-2,15,-,TRBV6-5,-
CASSLAFFGGSYGYTF,TGTGCCAGCAGCTTAGCGTTCTTTGGGGGCAGCTATGGCTACACCTTC,TRBJ1-2,16,few,TRBV7-2,-
CASSLGTGGDTQYF,TGCGCCAGCAGCTTGGGGACAGGGGGCGATACGCAGTATTTT,TRBJ2-3,14,few,TRBV5-1,TRBD1
CASSLPGVSYNEQFF,TGTGCCAGCAGCTTACCTGGGGTCTCCTACAATGAGCAGTTCTTC,TRBJ2-1,15,-,TRBV7-2,-
CAWRGGLSSPLHF,TGTGCCTGGAGGGGAGGACTCAGTTCACCCCTCCACTTT,TRBJ1-6,13,-,TRBV30,-
CASSQTPGTRTSYEQYF,TGCGCCAGCAGTCAAACCCCAGGGACTAGGACTTCCTACGAGCAGTACTTC,TRBJ2-7,17,few,TRBV23-1,TRBD2
CASSPGARSEQFF,TGTGCCAGCTCACCAGGGGCGAGGAGTGAGCAGTTCTTC,TRBJ2-1,13,few,TRBV18,-